The T cell receptor beta chain under discussion was sequenced for a study of control samples from healthy donors and cancer patients. Clones were sequenced by immunoSEQ multiplex PCR, and TCRdb holds only the in-frame ones, with some missing. The sample holds around 130,000 clones, approximately 91% seen once. Germline V gives CDR1 SGHAT, CDR2 FQNNGV. The CDR3 has 17 amino acids. V dropped 1 base and J dropped 1; count of bases not matched to a gene: 5. Sequencing was carried out using blood. The sequence came from a man in his fifties or sixties in good health. The chain uses TRBV11-2 and TRBJ2-3; 10 bases line up with TRBD1. CDR3 sequence reads: CASSLVSGTGGTDTQYF. The CDR3 nucleotides are TGTGCCAGCAGCTTAGTGTCCGGGACAGGGGGCACAGATACGCAGTATTTT. The full variable domain, rest sourced from reference TRBV11-2 and TRBJ2-3, is EAGVAQSPRYKIIEKRQSVAFWCNPISGHATLYWYQQILGQGPKLLIQFQNNGVVDDSQLPKDRFSAERLKGVDSTLKIQPAKLEDSAVYLCASSLVSGTGGTDTQYFGPGTRLTVL.